This is a list of T cell receptor beta chains from one sample in a study of blood T cell repertoires in COVID-19. Using immunoSEQ multiplex PCR, the repertoire was profiled, and TCRdb retains in-frame clones only, with some absent. Of roughly 100,000 clones listed, roughly four fifths are singletons. Sequences were obtained from peripheral blood. The receptor source for this set is a man aged 55 to 70 with acute or convalescent COVID-19. CDR3s include the opening cysteine and the closing phenylalanine or tryptophan. A D gene is named only where the DNA matches it firmly. Size tells how often a clone was seen (once, few, many) or the class of an expanded clone, and some rows leave it out.

>TRBJ2-1|TRBD2|-|TRBV15
CATSRDPAGGVGVNEQFF
TGTGCCACCAGCAGAGATCCGGCGGGAGGGGTAGGGGTCAATGAGCAGTTCTTC
>TRBJ1-1|-|-|TRBV3-1/TRBV3-2
CASSPRDTEAFF
TGTGCCAGCAGCCCGAGGGACACTGAAGCTTTCTTT
>TRBJ1-5|-|-|TRBV19
CASSPGTSGQPQHF
TGTGCCAGTAGCCCCGGGACATCAGGACAGCCCCAGCATTTT
>TRBJ1-6|TRBD1|-|TRBV18
CASSPGLQGADNSPLHF
TGTGCCAGCTCACCGGGGCTACAGGGGGCGGATAATTCACCCCTCCACTTT
>TRBJ2-1|TRBD2|-|TRBV12-3/TRBV12-4
CASSLSGSGEQFF
TGTGCCAGCAGTTTGAGCGGGAGTGGTGAGCAGTTCTTC
>TRBJ1-1|-|-|TRBV7-6
CASSKRVSGIGTEAFF
TGTGCCAGCAGCAAACGGGTTTCAGGGATCGGCACTGAAGCTTTCTTT
>TRBJ2-1|TRBD2|-|TRBV12-3/TRBV12-4
CASSSLGLAGFF
TGTGCCAGCAGTTCGCTCGGACTAGCGGGGTTCTTC
>TRBJ1-5|-|-|TRBV15
CATSRGGGDNQPQHF
TGTGCCACCAGCAGAGGTGGAGGGGACAATCAGCCCCAGCATTTT
>TRBJ2-7|TRBD2|-|TRBV19
CASSSPTSGSSYEQYF
TGTGCCAGTAGTTCTCCGACTAGCGGGAGCTCCTACGAGCAGTACTTC
>TRBJ1-5|-|few|TRBV7-2
CASSLIIGNQPQHF
TGTGCCAGCAGCTTAATTATAGGCAATCAGCCCCAGCATTTT
>TRBJ1-3|TRBD1|-|TRBV5-4
CASSLDRDRGGNTIYF
TGTGCCAGCAGCCTTGACCGGGACAGGGGTGGAAACACCATATATTTT
>TRBJ2-1|TRBD1|-|TRBV7-2
CASSFLRDRQFF
TGTGCCAGCAGCTTTTTACGGGACAGGCAGTTCTTC
>TRBJ2-7|TRBD2|-|TRBV7-9
CASSQVAGLAGEGYEQYF
TGTGCCAGCAGCCAGGTGGCGGGACTAGCGGGAGAGGGCTACGAGCAGTACTTC
>TRBJ2-3|-|-|TRBV18
CASSLGSTDTQYF
TGTGCCAGCTCACTCGGGAGCACAGATACGCAGTATTTT